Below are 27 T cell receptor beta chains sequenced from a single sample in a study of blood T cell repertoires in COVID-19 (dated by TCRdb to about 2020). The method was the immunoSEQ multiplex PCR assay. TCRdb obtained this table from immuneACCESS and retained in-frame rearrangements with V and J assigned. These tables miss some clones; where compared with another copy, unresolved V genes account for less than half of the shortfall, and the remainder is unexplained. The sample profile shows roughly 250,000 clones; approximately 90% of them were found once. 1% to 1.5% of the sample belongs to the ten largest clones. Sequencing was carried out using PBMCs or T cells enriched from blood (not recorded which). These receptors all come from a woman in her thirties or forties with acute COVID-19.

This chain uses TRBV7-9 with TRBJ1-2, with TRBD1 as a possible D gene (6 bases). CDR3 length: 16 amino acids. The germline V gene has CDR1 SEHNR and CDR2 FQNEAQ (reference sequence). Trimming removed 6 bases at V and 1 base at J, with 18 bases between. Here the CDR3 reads CASSFSGGGGNYGYTF. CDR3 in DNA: TGTGCCAGCAGTTTTTCCGGGGGAGGGGGTAACTATGGCTACACCTTC.

This CDR3 reads CASSLDTGDYTF. The DNA of the CDR3 is TGTGCCAGCAGCTTGGATACAGGAGACTACACCTTC. J is TRBJ1-2 and V is TRBV5-4, with D tentatively TRBD1 (5 bases). CDR1 is SGHNT, CDR2 YYREEE, per germline (reference sequence). The CDR3 has 12 residues. Trimming shortened V by 0 bases and J by 10 bases, and 10 bases separated the two germline ends.

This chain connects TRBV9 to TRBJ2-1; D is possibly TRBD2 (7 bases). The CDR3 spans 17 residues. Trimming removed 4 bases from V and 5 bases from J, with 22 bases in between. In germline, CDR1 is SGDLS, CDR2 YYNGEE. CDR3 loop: CASSSAGGGDFHNEQFF. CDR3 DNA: TGTGCCAGCAGCTCCGCTGGGGGGGGCGATTTTCACAATGAGCAGTTCTTC.

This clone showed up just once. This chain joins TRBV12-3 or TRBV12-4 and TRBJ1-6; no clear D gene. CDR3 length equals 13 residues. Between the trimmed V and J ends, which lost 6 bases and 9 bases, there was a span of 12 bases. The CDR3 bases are TGTGCCAGCAGAACATTTCGGGGTTCACCCCTCCACTTT. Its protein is CASRTFRGSPLHF.

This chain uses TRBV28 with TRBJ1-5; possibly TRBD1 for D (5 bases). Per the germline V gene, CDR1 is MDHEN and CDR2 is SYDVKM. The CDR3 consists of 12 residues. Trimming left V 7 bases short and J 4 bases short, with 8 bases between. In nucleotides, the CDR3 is TGTGCCAGCATCGGGGGGAATCAGCCCCAGCATTTT. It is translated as CASIGGNQPQHF.

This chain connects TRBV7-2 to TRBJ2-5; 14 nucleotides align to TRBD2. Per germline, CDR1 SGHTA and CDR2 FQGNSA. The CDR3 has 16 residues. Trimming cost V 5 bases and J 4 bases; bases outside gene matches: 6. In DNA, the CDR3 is TGTGCCAGCAGCCCCCTAGGACTAGCGGGAGGAGAGACCCAGTACTTC. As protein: CASSPLGLAGGETQYF.

CDR3 region: CASSEVGRVATGELFF. The CDR3 DNA is TGTGCCAGCAGTGAAGTAGGCAGGGTGGCGACCGGGGAGCTGTTTTTT. This chain uses TRBV6-1 with TRBJ2-2; D might be TRBD1 (5 bases). Germline V gene data show CDR1 as MNHNS and CDR2 as SASEGT. Trimming stripped 1 base from V and 5 bases from J, with 14 bases between. This CDR3 is 16 amino acids long.

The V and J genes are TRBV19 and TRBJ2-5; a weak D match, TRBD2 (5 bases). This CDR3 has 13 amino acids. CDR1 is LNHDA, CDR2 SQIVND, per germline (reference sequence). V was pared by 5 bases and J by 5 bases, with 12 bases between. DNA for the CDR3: TGTGCCAGTAGTGACGGGGTTGGGGAGACCCAGTACTTC. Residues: CASSDGVGETQYF.

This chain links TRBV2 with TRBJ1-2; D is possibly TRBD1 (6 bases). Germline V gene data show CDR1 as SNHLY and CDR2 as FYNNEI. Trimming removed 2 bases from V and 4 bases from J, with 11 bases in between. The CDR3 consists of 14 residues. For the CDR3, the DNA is TGTGCCAGCAGTGAATTCGGCAGGGGCTATGGCTACACCTTC. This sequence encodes CASSEFGRGYGYTF.

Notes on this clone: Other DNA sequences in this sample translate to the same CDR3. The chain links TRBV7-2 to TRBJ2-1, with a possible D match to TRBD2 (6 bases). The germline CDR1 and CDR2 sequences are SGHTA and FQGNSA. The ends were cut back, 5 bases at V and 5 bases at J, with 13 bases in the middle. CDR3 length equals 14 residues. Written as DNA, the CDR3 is TGTGCCAGCAGCCCTACGGGACTGCACAATGAGCAGTTCTTC. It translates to CASSPTGLHNEQFF. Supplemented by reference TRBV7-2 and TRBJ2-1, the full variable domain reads GAGVSQSPSNKVTEKGKDVELRCDPISGHTALYWYRQSLGQGLEFLIYFQGNSAPDKSGLPSDRFSAERTGGSVSTLTIQRTQQEDSAVYLCASSPTGLHNEQFFGPGTRLTVL.

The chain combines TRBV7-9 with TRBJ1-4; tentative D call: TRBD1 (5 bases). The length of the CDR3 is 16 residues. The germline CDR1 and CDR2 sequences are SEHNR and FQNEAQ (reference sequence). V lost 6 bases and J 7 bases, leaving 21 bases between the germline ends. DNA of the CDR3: TGTGCCAGCAGACGAAGTTCGGCGGGGGGAGGTGAAAAACTGTTTTTT. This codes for CASRRSSAGGGEKLFF.

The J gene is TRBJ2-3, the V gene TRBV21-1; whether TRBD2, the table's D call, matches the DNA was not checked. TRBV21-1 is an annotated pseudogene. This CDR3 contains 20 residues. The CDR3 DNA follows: TGTGCCAGCAGCAAAGGGGTAGCGCTAAAAAGAACAACTGACACAGATACGCAGTATTTT. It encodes CASSKGVALKRTTDTDTQYF.

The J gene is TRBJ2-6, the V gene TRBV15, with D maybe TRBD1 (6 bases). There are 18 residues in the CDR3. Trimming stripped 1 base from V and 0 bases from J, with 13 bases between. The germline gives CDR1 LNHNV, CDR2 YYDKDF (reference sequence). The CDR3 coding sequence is TGTGCCACCAGCAGAGGTGGACAGCTCGGCTCTGGGGCCAACGTCCTGACTTTC. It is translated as CATSRGGQLGSGANVLTF.

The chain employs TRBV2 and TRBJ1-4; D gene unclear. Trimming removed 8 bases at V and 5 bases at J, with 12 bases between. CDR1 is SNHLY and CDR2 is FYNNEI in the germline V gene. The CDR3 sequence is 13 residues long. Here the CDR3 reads CASRTRENEKLFF. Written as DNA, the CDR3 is TGTGCCAGCCGTACCCGGGAGAATGAAAAACTGTTTTTT.

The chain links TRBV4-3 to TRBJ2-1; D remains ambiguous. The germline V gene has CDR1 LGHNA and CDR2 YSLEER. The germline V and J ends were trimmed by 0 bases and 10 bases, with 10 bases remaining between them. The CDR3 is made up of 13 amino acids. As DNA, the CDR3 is TGCGCCAGCAGCCAAGATTTTATCCGGGAGCAGTTCTTC. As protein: CASSQDFIREQFF.

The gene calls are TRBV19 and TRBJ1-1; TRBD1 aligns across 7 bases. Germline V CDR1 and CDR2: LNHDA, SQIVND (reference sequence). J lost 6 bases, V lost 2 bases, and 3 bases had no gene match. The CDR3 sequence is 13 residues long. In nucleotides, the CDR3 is TGTGCCAGTAGTATACGGCAGGGGGCTGAAGCTTTCTTT. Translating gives CASSIRQGAEAFF.

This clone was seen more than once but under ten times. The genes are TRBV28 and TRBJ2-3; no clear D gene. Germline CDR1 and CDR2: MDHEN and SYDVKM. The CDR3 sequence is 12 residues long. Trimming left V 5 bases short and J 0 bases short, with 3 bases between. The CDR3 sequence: CASSHSTDTQYF. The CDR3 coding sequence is TGTGCCAGCAGTCATAGCACAGATACGCAGTATTTT.

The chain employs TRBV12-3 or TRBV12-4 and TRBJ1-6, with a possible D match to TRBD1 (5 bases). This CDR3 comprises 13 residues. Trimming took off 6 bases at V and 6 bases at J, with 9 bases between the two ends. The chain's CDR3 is CASRNRFNSPLHF. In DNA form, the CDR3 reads TGTGCCAGCAGGAACAGGTTTAATTCACCCCTCCACTTT.

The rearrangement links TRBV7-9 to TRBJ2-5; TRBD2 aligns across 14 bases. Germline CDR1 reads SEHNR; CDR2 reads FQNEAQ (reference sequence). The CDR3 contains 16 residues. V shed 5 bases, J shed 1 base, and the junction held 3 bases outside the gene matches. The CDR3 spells CASSPGLAGAQETQYF. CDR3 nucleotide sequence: TGTGCCAGCAGCCCGGGACTAGCGGGAGCCCAAGAGACCCAGTACTTC.

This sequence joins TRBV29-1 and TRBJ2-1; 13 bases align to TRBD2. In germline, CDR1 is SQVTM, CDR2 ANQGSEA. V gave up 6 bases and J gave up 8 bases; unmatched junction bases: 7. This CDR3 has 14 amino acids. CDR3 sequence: CSVLGLAGHDEQFF. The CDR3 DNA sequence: TGCAGCGTCCTGGGACTAGCGGGACACGATGAGCAGTTCTTC.

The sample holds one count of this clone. CDR3 sequence: CAISELIKGESSYEQYF. The CDR3 DNA sequence: TGTGCCATCAGTGAGTTAATTAAGGGGGAAAGCTCCTACGAGCAGTACTTC. The V gene is TRBV10-3, the J gene TRBJ2-7; tentatively, D is TRBD1 (6 bases). Deletions cut 1 base from V and 0 bases from J, with 16 bases between. The CDR3 has 17 amino acids. Germline values: CDR1 ENHRY, CDR2 SYGVKD.

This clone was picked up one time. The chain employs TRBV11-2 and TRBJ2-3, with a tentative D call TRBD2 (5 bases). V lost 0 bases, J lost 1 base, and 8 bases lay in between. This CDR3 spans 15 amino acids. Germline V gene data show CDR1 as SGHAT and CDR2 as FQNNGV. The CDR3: CASSLEGRGTDTQYF. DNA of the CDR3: TGTGCCAGCAGCTTAGAAGGGCGGGGCACAGATACGCAGTATTTT.

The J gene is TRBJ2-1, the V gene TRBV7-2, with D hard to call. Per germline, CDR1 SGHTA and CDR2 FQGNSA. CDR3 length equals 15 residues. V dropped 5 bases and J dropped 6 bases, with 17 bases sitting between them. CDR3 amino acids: CASSPQALVSNEQFF. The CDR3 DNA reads TGTGCCAGCAGCCCCCAGGCCCTGGTGTCCAATGAGCAGTTCTTC.

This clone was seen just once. CDR3 coding DNA: TGTGCCAGCAGCTCCCGAACAGCGGCAACTAATGAAAAACTGTTTTTT. Amino acids: CASSSRTAATNEKLFF. J is TRBJ1-4 and V is TRBV7-2; D call uncertain. This CDR3 is 16 amino acids long. The V gene lost 4 bases and the J gene lost 0 bases, with 12 bases spanning the gap. Germline values: CDR1 SGHTA, CDR2 FQGNSA.

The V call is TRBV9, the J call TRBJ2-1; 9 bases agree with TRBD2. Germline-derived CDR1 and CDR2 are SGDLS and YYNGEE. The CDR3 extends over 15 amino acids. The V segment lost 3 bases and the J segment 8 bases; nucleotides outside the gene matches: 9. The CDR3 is CASSGSSGSVDEQFF. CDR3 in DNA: TGTGCCAGCAGCGGAAGTAGCGGGAGTGTAGATGAGCAGTTCTTC.

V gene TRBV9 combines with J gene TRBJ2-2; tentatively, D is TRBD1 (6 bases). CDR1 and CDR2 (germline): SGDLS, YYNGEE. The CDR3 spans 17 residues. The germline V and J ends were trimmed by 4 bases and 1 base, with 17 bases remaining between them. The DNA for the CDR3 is TGTGCCAGCAGCCTGGGAATCGGGACAAAGAACACCGGGGAGCTGTTTTTT. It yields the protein CASSLGIGTKNTGELFF. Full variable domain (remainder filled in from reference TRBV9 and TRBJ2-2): DSGVTQTPKHLITATGQRVTLRCSPRSGDLSVYWYQQSLDQGLQFLIQYYNGEERAKGNILERFSAQQFPDLHSELNLSSLELGDSALYFCASSLGIGTKNTGELFFGEGSRLTVL.

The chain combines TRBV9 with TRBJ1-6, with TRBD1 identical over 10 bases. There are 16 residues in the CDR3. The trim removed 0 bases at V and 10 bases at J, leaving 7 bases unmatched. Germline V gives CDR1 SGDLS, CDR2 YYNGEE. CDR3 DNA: TGTGCCAGCAGCGTAGGACAGGGGGCACTTAACTCACCCCTCCACTTT. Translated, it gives CASSVGQGALNSPLHF.